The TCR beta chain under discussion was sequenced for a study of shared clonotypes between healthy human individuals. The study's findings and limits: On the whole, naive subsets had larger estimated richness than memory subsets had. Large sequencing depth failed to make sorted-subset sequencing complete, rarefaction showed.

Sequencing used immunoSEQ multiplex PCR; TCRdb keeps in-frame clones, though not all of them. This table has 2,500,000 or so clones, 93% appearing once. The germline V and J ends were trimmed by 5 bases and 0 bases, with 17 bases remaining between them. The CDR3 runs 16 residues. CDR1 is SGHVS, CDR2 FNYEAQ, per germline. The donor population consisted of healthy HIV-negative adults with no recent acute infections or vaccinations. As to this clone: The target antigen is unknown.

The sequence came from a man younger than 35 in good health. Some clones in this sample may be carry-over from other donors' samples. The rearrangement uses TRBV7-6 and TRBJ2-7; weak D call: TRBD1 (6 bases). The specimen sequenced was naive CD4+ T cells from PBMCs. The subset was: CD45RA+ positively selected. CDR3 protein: CASSHFPQGSSYEQYF. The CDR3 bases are TGTGCCAGCAGCCACTTCCCGCAGGGGAGCTCCTACGAGCAGTACTTC.